This T cell receptor (beta chain) was obtained from a study of blood T cells in healthy people across ages. This clonotype was seen more than once but under ten times. Antigen specificity is unknown. Germline V gene data show CDR1 as ENHRY and CDR2 as SYGVKD. This CDR3 has 13 residues. V dropped 7 bases and J dropped 8 bases, with 17 bases sitting between them. Primers used in a second PCR of about 6 to 11 cycles were a sample-barcoded 5' primer and a J-beta primer mix. TCRdb used MiXCR to reprocess the 5' RACE reads, holding one entry per CDR3 protein. The sample includes about 570,000 distinct CDR3 sequences, 27% of them seen just once. Findings and limits, study-wide: Naive T cell percentage and TCR beta diversity correlated strongly. PBMCs were not sorted, which prevented a conclusive comparison of naive versus antigen-experienced cells.

Sequenced: blood. This clonotype was obtained from a woman between 65 and 79 years old in good health. The chain is built from TRBV10-3 and TRBJ1-2; possibly TRBD1 for D (6 bases). CDR3 DNA sequence: TGTGCCATCACAGGGGCGGTCTATGAGGGCTACACCTTC. Protein sequence: CAITGAVYEGYTF.